Listed below are T cell receptor beta chains from one sample, sequenced in a study of T cells expressing NK-cell markers. For each CDR3 protein, TCRdb gives one entry from its re-call of the 5' RACE reads, without DNA. The sample's table shows roughly 430,000 distinct CDR3 sequences. The sequencing input was blood T cells: a sorted CD56 or NKG2C T cell subset, CD4+ or CD8+ T cells, or bulk PBMC T cells (not recorded which). The receptor source for this set is a woman aged 18-70 years in good health. The CDR3 runs from the conserved cysteine through the conserved F or W. The order of the fields is J gene, V gene, CDR3 protein.

>TRBJ1-2|TRBV11-2
CASSFTGAPSYTF
>TRBJ1-2|TRBV5-6
CASSFGQGFGYTF
>TRBJ2-3|TRBV29-1
CSVLADFTDTQYF
>TRBJ2-4|TRBV12-3/TRBV12-4
CASSLSAGTLNIQYF
>TRBJ1-2|TRBV28
CASTRGGSMVYGYTF
>TRBJ2-2|TRBV6-1
CASSRPGTRSTGELFF
>TRBJ1-1|TRBV2
CAGTVGSTEAFF
>TRBJ2-1|TRBV6-1
CASRDRLARQYNEQFF
>TRBJ1-3|TRBV20-1
CSVLGGYTIYF
>TRBJ1-4|TRBV14
CASNTAFNEKLFF
>TRBJ1-1|TRBV12-3/TRBV12-4
CASDPGMNTEAFF
>TRBJ2-5|TRBV5-6
CASSLKQGNHQETQYF
>TRBJ1-6|TRBV28
CASSLSAGSSPLHF
>TRBJ2-3|TRBV25-1
CASVEVPTDTQYF
>TRBJ2-5|TRBV2
CASSEDPDRAEETQYF
>TRBJ1-2|TRBV20-1
CSASISAGRGYTF